What follows are 23 T cell receptor beta chains derived from one specimen sequenced in a study of T-cell memory formation after mild COVID-19. TCRdb re-analysed the 5' RACE reads in MiXCR, keeping a single row per CDR3 protein. Among around 200,000 distinct CDR3 sequences listed, approximately 16% were seen once. Sequenced: PBMCs or a T cell subset sorted from them (not recorded which). The origin of the receptors is an adult woman who had mild COVID-19 (a few samples of this study predate the infection). Cell type and time point are not known.

The chain carries TRBV7-2 and TRBJ2-7, with no clear D. The CDR3 runs to 12 residues. V was shortened by 0 bases and J by 3 bases, with 3 bases between the two germline ends. Germline-derived CDR1 and CDR2 are SGHTA and FQGNSA. The CDR3 nucleotides read TGTGCCAGCAGCTTAGCCCGCTACGAGCAGTACTTC. Protein sequence: CASSLARYEQYF.

This clonotype was seen only a few times. This rearrangement joins TRBV27 to TRBJ2-5, with no clear D. V lost 5 bases and J lost 7, with 11 bases in between. This CDR3 contains 12 residues. Germline CDR1 and CDR2: MNHEY and SMNVEV (reference sequence). DNA for the CDR3: TGTGCCAGCAGTCTCCCGTCGGGGACCCAGTACTTC. It translates to CASSLPSGTQYF.

V usage is TRBV5-1 and J usage is TRBJ2-3; D call uncertain. V lost 3 bases and J lost 11, with 25 bases in between. The length of the CDR3 is 16 residues. Germline-derived CDR1 and CDR2 are SGHRS and YFSETQ. The CDR3 coding sequence is TGCGCCAGCAGCTCCCAACCTACAGACGGAGCAAATGGGCAGTATTTT. It translates to CASSSQPTDGANGQYF. The variable domain in full, with the rest retrieved from reference TRBV5-1 and TRBJ2-3, is KAGVTQTPRYLIKTRGQQVTLSCSPISGHRSVSWYQQTPGQGLQFLFEYFSETQRNKGNFPGRFSGRQFSNSRSEMNVSTLELGDSALYLCASSSQPTDGANGQYFGPGTRLTVL.

The chain links TRBV5-6 to TRBJ2-1; D is uncertain. This CDR3 has 12 residues. CDR1 SGHDT and CDR2 YYEEEE come from the germline V gene. V shed 2 bases and J shed 4 bases, with 4 bases lying between them. The CDR3 DNA follows: TGTGCCAGCAGCTTTGAGTACAATGAGCAGTTCTTC. Its protein product is CASSFEYNEQFF.

The table lists this clonotype with a few counts. This chain joins TRBV24-1 and TRBJ2-2, with 7 bases lining up with TRBD1. CDR3 length equals 15 residues. Per germline, CDR1 KGHDR and CDR2 SFDVKD. Unmatched junction bases numbered 6, after V lost 5 bases and J lost 4 bases. CDR3 residues: CATSGTGVGTGELFF. The CDR3 nucleotides are TGTGCCACCAGTGGAACAGGGGTGGGCACCGGGGAGCTGTTTTTT.

V is TRBV9 and J is TRBJ2-7; D unclear. This CDR3 is 12 amino acids long. The V end lost 3 bases, the J end lost 0 bases, and 4 bases lay between the germline ends. Germline CDR1 is SGDLS and CDR2 is YYNGEE. The chain's CDR3 is CASSAPSYEQYF. The DNA for the CDR3 is TGTGCCAGCAGCGCTCCCTCCTACGAGCAGTACTTC.

The rearrangement links TRBV4-3 to TRBJ2-7, with D maybe TRBD2 (6 bases). The V and J ends lost 0 bases and 7 bases respectively, with 28 bases between them. The CDR3 sequence is 19 residues long. Germline V gene data show CDR1 as LGHNA and CDR2 as YSLEER. Here the CDR3 reads CASSQDFAPNLAGRWEQYF. CDR3 in DNA: TGCGCCAGCAGCCAAGATTTTGCCCCTAACTTGGCGGGAAGGTGGGAGCAGTACTTC.

This clonotype has just a few counts. The gene calls are TRBV19 and TRBJ2-7; D possibly uses TRBD1 or TRBD2 (7 bases each). Per germline, CDR1 LNHDA and CDR2 SQIVND (reference sequence). This CDR3 contains 13 residues. Trimming shortened V by 6 bases and J by 2 bases, and 11 bases separated the two germline ends. Here the CDR3 reads CASSRGGTYEQYF. Here the CDR3 DNA reads TGTGCCAGTAGCAGGGGGGGGACCTACGAGCAGTACTTC.

The chain carries TRBV20-1 and TRBJ2-3, with a possible D match to TRBD2 (5 bases). Germline V CDR1 and CDR2: DFQATT, SNEGSKA (reference sequence). CDR3 length equals 14 residues. Between the trimmed V and J ends, which lost 3 bases and 0 bases, there was a span of 10 bases. The CDR3 sequence is CSASEGSSTDTQYF. The CDR3 DNA is TGCAGTGCTAGTGAGGGTTCTAGCACAGATACGCAGTATTTT.

V gene TRBV6-2 or TRBV6-3 combines with J gene TRBJ1-2; D is ambiguous. CDR1 and CDR2 (germline): MNHEY, SVGEGT. The CDR3 length is 14 residues. Trimming left V 0 bases short and J 6 bases short, with 11 bases between. This CDR3 reads CASSYSGISNGYTF. The CDR3 DNA reads as TGTGCCAGCAGTTACTCTGGGATTTCAAATGGCTACACCTTC.

This clonotype was counted a few times. The gene calls are TRBV7-8 and TRBJ1-1; 7 bases are a match to TRBD1. Losses at the gene ends were 3 bases for V and 4 bases for J; bases not matched to a gene: 5. CDR3 length: 14 residues. CDR1 and CDR2 from the germline V gene are SGHVS and FQNEAQ. The CDR3 DNA reads as TGTGCCAGCAGCTTCGGGACAGTCCTCACTGAAGCTTTCTTT. Encoded protein: CASSFGTVLTEAFF.

There are many counts of this clonotype. The chain joins TRBV7-9 to TRBJ2-1; D is possibly TRBD2 (5 bases). This CDR3 spans 16 amino acids. V lost 1 base to trimming and J lost 0 bases, with 10 bases between them. The germline CDR1 and CDR2 sequences are SEHNR and FQNEAQ (reference sequence). CDR3 protein: CASSLGAGLSYNEQFF. The CDR3 DNA reads TGTGCCAGCAGCTTAGGGGCCGGACTCTCCTACAATGAGCAGTTCTTC.

This clonotype has only a few counts. The rearrangement joins TRBV12-3 or TRBV12-4 to TRBJ1-5, with D unresolved. The CDR3 is 13 amino acids. Trimming shortened V by 5 bases and J by 1 base, and 6 bases separated the two germline ends. In DNA, the CDR3 is TGTGCCAGCAGTCCCGGGAGCAATCAGCCCCAGCATTTT. It yields the protein CASSPGSNQPQHF.

This clonotype was seen a handful of times. This sequence joins TRBV24-1 and TRBJ1-1, with 9 nucleotides matching TRBD1. There are 18 residues in the CDR3. V trimming: 1 base; J trimming: 1 base; junction bases outside the gene matches: 9. CDR1 is KGHDR and CDR2 is SFDVKD in the germline V gene. CDR3 coding DNA: TGTGCCACCAGTGATTTAAGGACAGGGGAGCGTAAGAACACTGAAGCTTTCTTT. Its translation is CATSDLRTGERKNTEAFF.

This clonotype was seen at least ten times. The chain employs TRBV20-1 and TRBJ1-5, with D possibly being TRBD1 (6 bases). Trimming took 3 bases from V and 4 from J, leaving 16 bases between them. Germline CDR1 is DFQATT and CDR2 is SNEGSKA (reference sequence). CDR3 length: 15 residues. The CDR3 DNA is TGCAGTGCTAGGTTGGGACACGGGACAAATCAGCCCCAGCATTTT. It specifies CSARLGHGTNQPQHF.

This clonotype has a handful of counts. This chain's CDR3 is CASSLVSGTLNTEAFF. For the CDR3, the DNA is TGTGCCAGCAGCTTGGTCAGCGGGACACTGAACACTGAAGCTTTCTTT. The rearrangement joins TRBV5-5 to TRBJ1-1; a weak D match, TRBD1 (6 bases). The CDR3 runs 16 residues. CDR1 and CDR2 (germline): SGHKS, YYEKEE (reference sequence). The V end lost 0 bases, the J end lost 0 bases, and 12 bases lay between the germline ends.

There are a few counts of this clonotype. This chain connects TRBV7-2 to TRBJ2-2, with D possibly being TRBD1 (6 bases). Looked up from germline, CDR1 is SGHTA and CDR2 is FQGNSA. The length of the CDR3 is 16 residues. V was shortened by 2 bases and J by 4 bases, with 14 bases between the two germline ends. The CDR3 region has the DNA TGTGCCAGCAGCTTAATTCAGGGGATCACCACCGGGGAGCTGTTTTTT. Translating it yields CASSLIQGITTGELFF. Full variable domain (rest looked up from reference TRBV7-2 and TRBJ2-2): GAGVSQSPSNKVTEKGKDVELRCDPISGHTALYWYRQSLGQGLEFLIYFQGNSAPDKSGLPSDRFSAERTGGSVSTLTIQRTQQEDSAVYLCASSLIQGITTGELFFGEGSRLTVL.

This clonotype has a handful of counts. The V and J genes are TRBV7-9 and TRBJ2-7; 8 bases agree with TRBD1. Germline V CDR1 and CDR2: SEHNR, FQNEAQ (reference sequence). The V and J ends lost 2 bases and 7 bases, in that order; junction bases with no gene match: 10. This CDR3 contains 15 residues. CDR3 in DNA: TGTGCCAGCAGCTTAATGGCCCAGGGGGCGGGTGAGCAGTACTTC. It encodes CASSLMAQGAGEQYF. The full variable domain, rest sourced from reference TRBV7-9 and TRBJ2-7, is DTGVSQNPRHKITKRGQNVTFRCDPISEHNRLYWYRQTLGQGPEFLTYFQNEAQLEKSRLLSDRFSAERPKGSFSTLEIQRTEQGDSAMYLCASSLMAQGAGEQYFGPGTRLTVT.

CDR3 DNA: TGCGCCAGCAGCTTGGACGTCTACGAGCAGTACTTC. Protein product: CASSLDVYEQYF. The chain carries TRBV5-1 and TRBJ2-7, with no clear D. CDR3 size: 12 residues. The germline V and J ends were trimmed by 0 bases and 3 bases, with 4 bases remaining between them. Looked up from germline, CDR1 is SGHRS and CDR2 is YFSETQ.

The chain carries TRBV6-5 and TRBJ2-3, with D perhaps assigned TRBD1 or TRBD2 (6 bases each). This CDR3 comprises 15 residues. Trimming cost V 6 bases and J 11 bases, with 24 bases left between them. Germline assignment: CDR1 MNHEY and CDR2 SVGAGI. The CDR3 DNA follows: TGTGCCAGCAGGCAACCGGGACTCCCTACAGGGAGGCAGTATTTT. Protein product: CASRQPGLPTGRQYF.

This clonotype has more than one count but fewer than ten. The rearrangement joins TRBV2 to TRBJ2-5; 8 bases align to TRBD2. The CDR3 contains 15 residues. Unmatched junction bases numbered 8, after V lost 3 bases and J lost 5 bases. The germline gives CDR1 SNHLY, CDR2 FYNNEI. CDR3 region: CASSDSGGPTETQYF. The CDR3 DNA reads TGTGCCAGCAGTGACAGCGGGGGACCTACGGAGACCCAGTACTTC.

This clonotype was observed a handful of times. The J gene is TRBJ2-2, the V gene TRBV6-5, with unresolved D. The CDR3 length is 16 residues. Germline CDR1 and CDR2: MNHEY and SVGAGI. V was trimmed by 0 bases and J by 1 base, leaving 9 bases between them. As DNA, the CDR3 is TGTGCCAGCAGTTACTCCGACATTCTGAACACCGGGGAGCTGTTTTTT. It encodes CASSYSDILNTGELFF.

The table lists this clonotype with many counts. CDR3 sequence (DNA): TGCGCCAGCAGCCAGCCGGGGGGGACAGGGGGTTTCTACGAGCAGTACTTC. Translation: CASSQPGGTGGFYEQYF. The chain combines TRBV4-1 with TRBJ2-7; 11 nucleotides align to TRBD1. The CDR3 covers 17 residues. Germline CDR1 and CDR2: MGHRA and YSYEKL. V gave up 3 bases and J gave up 3 bases; unmatched junction bases: 10.